The 22 T cell receptor beta chains below were found in one sample sequenced in a study of OX40 agonist ivuxolimab in advanced cancers. TCRdb keeps only in-frame clones here, not all; method: immunoSEQ multiplex PCR. The sample carries 20,000 to 30,000 clones, around 83% recorded once. The specimen was CD4+ or CD8+ T cells sorted from blood, collected in a trial of the OX40 agonist ivuxolimab. Source of these receptors: an adult with an advanced solid tumor such as melanoma, head and neck, liver or kidney cancer.

The chain carries TRBV7-3 and TRBJ2-1; 15 nucleotides align to TRBD2. There are 20 residues in the CDR3. V shed 1 base, J shed 5 bases, and the junction held 12 bases outside the gene matches. Germline CDR1 and CDR2: SGHTA and FQGTGA. CDR3 region: CASSLNPPGLAGGFNNEQFF. CDR3 nucleotides: TGTGCCAGCAGCTTAAACCCACCGGGACTAGCGGGAGGCTTTAACAATGAGCAGTTCTTC.

The rearrangement uses TRBV7-8 and TRBJ2-7; D is ambiguous. Germline CDR1 SGHVS, CDR2 FQNEAQ. This CDR3 spans 15 amino acids. Trimming stripped 5 bases from V and 0 bases from J, with 14 bases between. The CDR3 here is CASSASRTTSYEQYF. For the CDR3, the DNA is TGTGCCAGCAGCGCGTCTAGAACGACCTCCTACGAGCAGTACTTC.

V gene TRBV6-1 combines with J gene TRBJ2-4, with D unclear. The ends were cut back, 4 bases at V and 0 bases at J, with 13 bases in the middle. CDR3 length: 16 amino acids. Germline V gives CDR1 MNHNS, CDR2 SASEGT. CDR3 sequence (DNA): TGTGCCAGCAGTGTCCCGTTATCGTTAGCCAAAAACATTCAGTACTTC. Translation gives CASSVPLSLAKNIQYF.

The chain couples TRBV4-2 to TRBJ2-7; the D gene is possibly TRBD1 (6 bases). Deletions cut 0 bases from V and 0 bases from J, with 18 bases between. The CDR3 runs to 18 residues. The germline V gene encodes CDR1 LGHNA and CDR2 YNFKEQ. The CDR3 coding sequence is TGTGCCAGCAGCCAAGAGCCCCCGGACAGCCCGAGCTCCTACGAGCAGTACTTC. This gives the protein CASSQEPPDSPSSYEQYF.

This chain joins TRBV6-6 and TRBJ2-7; D is perhaps TRBD1 or TRBD2 (5 bases each). Germline values: CDR1 MNHNY, CDR2 SVGAGI (reference sequence). V was pared by 2 bases and J by 0 bases, with 11 bases between. The CDR3 runs to 15 residues. In nucleotides, the CDR3 is TGTGCCAGCAGTTACGGGACGTGGAACTCCTACGAGCAGTACTTC. Translation: CASSYGTWNSYEQYF.

V usage is TRBV7-6 and J usage is TRBJ2-1; D unresolved. Looked up from germline, CDR1 is SGHVS and CDR2 is FNYEAQ. Trimming pared 7 bases from V and 8 bases from J, leaving 9 bases between. The CDR3 is 11 residues long. The CDR3 here is CASILADEQFF. Written as DNA, the CDR3 is TGTGCCAGCATTCTCGCCGATGAGCAGTTCTTC. Full variable domain (remainder filled in from reference TRBV7-6 and TRBJ2-1): GAGVSQSPRYKVTKRGQDVALRCDPISGHVSLYWYRQALGQGPEFLTYFNYEAQQDKSGLPNDRFSAERPEGSISTLTIQRTEQRDSAMYRCASILADEQFFGPGTRLTVL.

This chain connects TRBV11-2 to TRBJ2-5; D not resolved. CDR3 length: 14 residues. Per the germline V gene, CDR1 is SGHAT and CDR2 is FQNNGV. V lost 3 bases to trimming and J lost 5 bases, with 13 bases between them. The CDR3 nucleotides are TGTGCCAGCAGCTTCGAACGCTACGAGGAGACCCAGTACTTC. Protein product: CASSFERYEETQYF.

The chain has TRBV12-5 and TRBJ2-3; no clear D gene. CDR1 and CDR2 (germline): LGHNT, FRNRAP. V was shortened by 1 base and J by 4 bases, with 12 bases between the two germline ends. This CDR3 comprises 15 residues. CDR3 in DNA: TGTGCTAGTGGTTTGGCAGGATCTCCGGCAGATACGCAGTATTTT. This gives the protein CASGLAGSPADTQYF.

V gene TRBV5-6 combines with J gene TRBJ1-2; D not resolved. Deletions cut 0 bases from V and 1 base from J, with 7 bases between. The germline V gene encodes CDR1 SGHDT and CDR2 YYEEEE. This CDR3 has 14 amino acids. The CDR3 DNA follows: TGTGCCAGCAGCTTGGTCGGGGTTAACTATGGCTACACCTTC. It is translated as CASSLVGVNYGYTF. Supplemented by reference TRBV5-6 and TRBJ1-2, the full variable domain reads DAGVTQSPTHLIKTRGQQVTLRCSPKSGHDTVSWYQQALGQGPQFIFQYYEEEERQRGNFPDRFSGHQFPNYSSELNVNALLLGDSALYLCASSLVGVNYGYTFGSGTRLTVV.

The rearrangement links TRBV18 to TRBJ2-6, with a weak D call TRBD2 (6 bases). V lost 1 base to trimming and J lost 0 bases, with 13 bases between them. Germline CDR1 KGHSH, CDR2 LQKENI. The length of the CDR3 is 18 residues. The CDR3 DNA reads as TGTGCCAGCTCACCACGGGGGACTGGGAACTCTGGGGCCAACGTCCTGACTTTC. It specifies CASSPRGTGNSGANVLTF.

V usage is TRBV28 and J usage is TRBJ2-2; perhaps D is TRBD1 or TRBD2 (5 bases each). Per the germline V gene, CDR1 is MDHEN and CDR2 is SYDVKM. The CDR3 has 12 residues. The V end was cut by 5 bases, the J end by 8 bases, with 9 bases between. This CDR3 reads CASSKGPGELFF. As DNA, the CDR3 is TGTGCCAGCAGTAAGGGACCGGGGGAGCTGTTTTTT. Variable domain in full (rest from reference TRBV28 and TRBJ2-2): DVKVTQSSRYLVKRTGEKVFLECVQDMDHENMFWYRQDPGLGLRLIYFSYDVKMKEKGDIPEGYSVSREKKERFSLILESASTNQTSMYLCASSKGPGELFFGEGSRLTVL.

The chain links TRBV7-9 to TRBJ1-1, with 8 bases fitting TRBD1. Germline CDR1 and CDR2: SEHNR and FQNEAQ (reference sequence). The CDR3 runs 15 residues. Unmatched junction bases numbered 8, after V lost 2 bases and J lost 6 bases. The CDR3 sequence is CASSLPQGAVAEAFF. The CDR3 bases are TGTGCCAGCAGCTTACCGCAGGGGGCAGTAGCTGAAGCTTTCTTT.

This chain links TRBV19 with TRBJ1-1, with D possibly TRBD1 on 5 matching bases. Germline V gene data show CDR1 as LNHDA and CDR2 as SQIVND (reference sequence). This CDR3 has 12 amino acids. V was clipped by 7 bases and J by 4 bases, with 10 bases between them. The CDR3 bases are TGTGCCAGTACCCTAAGGGGCACTGAAGCTTTCTTT. Amino acids: CASTLRGTEAFF.

DNA for the CDR3: TGTGCCAGCAGTTTCACAATTGGGTCGGAAGGCTACACCTTC. Translation gives CASSFTIGSEGYTF. The chain recombines TRBV28 with TRBJ1-2; D is unresolved. This CDR3 is 14 amino acids long. Germline-derived CDR1 and CDR2 are MDHEN and SYDVKM. The germline V and J ends were trimmed by 3 bases and 8 bases, with 16 bases remaining between them.

The chain carries TRBV7-8 and TRBJ2-1, with a possible D match to TRBD2 (5 bases). Germline V gene lookup returns CDR1 SGHVS and CDR2 FQNEAQ. The CDR3 length is 14 residues. V was pared by 0 bases and J by 6 bases, with 9 bases between. The CDR3 sequence is CASSLAGAVNEQFF. Here the CDR3 DNA reads TGTGCCAGCAGCTTAGCGGGAGCTGTCAATGAGCAGTTCTTC.

The chain has TRBV10-1 and TRBJ2-3, with D possibly matching TRBD2 (6 bases). Germline V lookup: CDR1 WNHNN, CDR2 SYGVQD (reference sequence). This CDR3 is 13 amino acids long. V lost 6 bases, J lost 2 bases, and 9 bases lay in between. The CDR3 DNA follows: TGCGCCAGCAGGGCGGGATTCACAGATACGCAGTATTTT. This translates into CASRAGFTDTQYF.

The rearrangement links TRBV11-2 to TRBJ2-7, with TRBD1 identical over 9 bases. Trimming at V came to 1 base and at J to 3 bases, leaving 10 bases not matched to a gene. The CDR3 length is 17 residues. Germline lookup yields CDR1 SGHAT and CDR2 FQNNGV. CDR3 sequence (DNA): TGTGCCAGCAGCTTAGTGAGCACCGGGACAGGGAGCTACGAGCAGTACTTC. Translation: CASSLVSTGTGSYEQYF.

The DNA of the CDR3 is TGTGCCAGCAGCTTGGGAGTTGAAGCTTTCTTT. Translating gives CASSLGVEAFF. The chain recombines TRBV5-6 with TRBJ1-1; D remains ambiguous. With 0 bases removed from V and 7 bases from J, the gap between germline ends came to 4 bases. CDR3 size: 11 residues. Germline lookup yields CDR1 SGHDT and CDR2 YYEEEE. Supplemented by reference TRBV5-6 and TRBJ1-1, the full variable domain reads DAGVTQSPTHLIKTRGQQVTLRCSPKSGHDTVSWYQQALGQGPQFIFQYYEEEERQRGNFPDRFSGHQFPNYSSELNVNALLLGDSALYLCASSLGVEAFFGQGTRLTVV.

The rearrangement links TRBV7-8 to TRBJ2-1; TRBD2 agrees at 13 bases. In germline, CDR1 is SGHVS, CDR2 FQNEAQ. V was pared by 9 bases and J by 4 bases, with 3 bases of the junction left unmatched. The CDR3 contains 14 residues. In DNA, the CDR3 is TGTGCCAGTGGGACTAGCGGGGCTTACAATGAGCAGTTCTTC. This sequence encodes CASGTSGAYNEQFF.

In its sample, this clone was seen once. The rearrangement links TRBV28 to TRBJ2-5, with a tentative D call TRBD1 (6 bases). Trimming took 8 bases from V and 1 from J, leaving 14 bases between them. The CDR3 totals 14 residues. Germline values: CDR1 MDHEN, CDR2 SYDVKM. CDR3 loop: CASGPRGPQETQYF. The CDR3 region has the DNA TGTGCCAGCGGACCCAGGGGCCCCCAAGAGACCCAGTACTTC. Together with reference TRBV28 and TRBJ2-5, the CDR3 gives the full variable domain: DVKVTQSSRYLVKRTGEKVFLECVQDMDHENMFWYRQDPGLGLRLIYFSYDVKMKEKGDIPEGYSVSREKKERFSLILESASTNQTSMYLCASGPRGPQETQYFGPGTRLLVL.

The chain combines TRBV15 with TRBJ1-5, with D tentatively TRBD1 (5 bases). In germline, CDR1 is LNHNV, CDR2 YYDKDF (reference sequence). This CDR3 has 18 amino acids. Trimming left V 3 bases short and J 1 base short, with 19 bases between. CDR3 residues: CATSSPLGVRNSNQPQHF. The CDR3 DNA reads as TGTGCCACCAGCAGCCCTTTAGGGGTTCGGAACAGCAATCAGCCCCAGCATTTT.

The rearrangement uses TRBV7-3 and TRBJ1-3, with D unclear. Trimming removed 0 bases at V and 0 bases at J, with 12 bases between. The length of the CDR3 is 17 residues. Germline CDR1 is SGHTA and CDR2 is FQGTGA. This chain's CDR3 is CASSLTPPLFSGNTIYF. CDR3 nucleotide sequence: TGTGCCAGCAGCTTAACCCCCCCCCTTTTCTCTGGAAACACCATATATTTT.